This T cell receptor beta chain was identified in a study of blood T cells in healthy people across ages. This clonotype was observed once. The authors ran a second PCR of roughly 7 to 11 cycles using a sample-barcoded 5' primer and a J-beta primer mix. Each CDR3 protein is one row after TCRdb ran MiXCR on the 5' RACE reads. The sample shows 920,000 or so distinct CDR3 sequences, 40% to 50% of them seen only once. The V end lost 0 bases, the J end lost 7 bases, and 4 bases lay between the germline ends. Germline CDR1 and CDR2: LNHNV and YYDKDF (reference sequence). This CDR3 has 12 residues. This sequence joins TRBV15 and TRBJ1-5; D gene unclear. The sequenced sample was blood. The sequence was collected from a woman between 55 and 75 years old in good health. CDR3 loop: CATSRENQPQHF. The CDR3 nucleotides are TGTGCCACCAGCAGAGAGAACCAGCCCCAGCATTTT.